This T cell receptor beta chain was identified in a study of immune evolution from preneoplasia to lung adenocarcinoma. Study observations and caveats: Normal lung had highest clonality; later lesions appeared denser, more diverse.

Produced via immunoSEQ multiplex PCR; TCRdb's table is partial and in-frame only. Counted here are 10,000 to 13,000 clones, less than 85% occurring once; the ten biggest clones make up about 1.8%. Patients had resection in Japan or China between about 2014 and 2017. As to this clone: Its cognate antigen is unknown.

V was clipped by 0 bases and J by 6 bases, with 12 bases between them. The germline V gene has CDR1 LGHNA and CDR2 YNFKEQ. CDR3 length: 15 residues. The clonotype was recovered from a person between 65 and 79 years old with lung adenocarcinoma. The chain carries TRBV4-2 and TRBJ1-5; possibly TRBD1 for D (5 bases). The sample taken for sequencing was FFPE minimally invasive lung adenocarcinoma tissue. For the CDR3, the DNA is TGTGCCAGCAGCCAAGATCTACAGGTCCGTCAGCCCCAGCATTTT. The encoded protein is CASSQDLQVRQPQHF.